Below, 19 T cell receptor beta chains from the same sample are listed, as sequenced in a study of CD8+ T cells in alopecia areata. Stated treatment: oral pan-JAK inhibitor, 5-10 mg twice daily. Those with alopecia areata gave lesional scalp punch biopsies and peripheral blood. Following extraction, RNA underwent reverse transcription to cDNA, which served as the sequencing template. The data were produced by immunoSEQ multiplex PCR, yet TCRdb's version contains in-frame clones alone and is incomplete. The sample lists about 4,300 clones; 69% were seen once. The sample in question was skin, obtained at week 24, from a patient treated with tofacitinib. These receptors originate from a human donor with alopecia areata.

This clone was seen just once. The J gene is TRBJ1-1, the V gene TRBV11-2, with 9 bases fitting TRBD1. CDR3 length equals 15 residues. In germline, CDR1 is SGHAT, CDR2 FQNNGV. V gave up 5 bases and J gave up 5 bases; unmatched junction bases: 9. CDR3 nucleotides: TGTGCCAGCAGCCCTAAGACAGGGGGTCTAACTGAAGCTTTCTTT. Encoded protein: CASSPKTGGLTEAFF.

The chain combines TRBV2 with TRBJ1-5; D remains unclear. Germline V gene lookup returns CDR1 SNHLY and CDR2 FYNNEI. The CDR3 spans 12 residues. V gave up 6 bases and J gave up 5 bases, with 8 bases separating them. The CDR3 region is CASRSRDQPQHF. CDR3 coding DNA: TGTGCCAGCAGGAGTAGGGATCAGCCCCAGCATTTT. Full variable domain (remainder filled in from reference TRBV2 and TRBJ1-5): EPEVTQTPSHQVTQMGQEVILRCVPISNHLYFYWYRQILGQKVEFLVSFYNNEISEKSEIFDDQFSVERPDGSNFTLKIRSTKLEDSAMYFCASRSRDQPQHFGDGTRLSIL.

The chain has TRBV27 and TRBJ1-5, with D unclear. CDR1 MNHEY and CDR2 SMNVEV come from the germline V gene (reference sequence). The CDR3 extends over 16 amino acids. V was pared by 4 bases and J by 2 bases, with 15 bases between. In DNA form, the CDR3 reads TGTGCCAGCAGTTCGAGGACTGGAGGAGGCAATCAGCCCCAGCATTTT. Protein sequence: CASSSRTGGGNQPQHF.

For the CDR3, the DNA is TGTGCCAGCAGCCAAGCGACAGGGGATGGTACAGATACGCAGTATTTT. It yields the protein CASSQATGDGTDTQYF. The chain carries TRBV4-2 and TRBJ2-3; 8 bases map to TRBD1. Trimming at V came to 1 base and at J to 3 bases, leaving 6 bases not matched to a gene. Germline CDR1 and CDR2: LGHNA and YNFKEQ. The CDR3 runs to 16 residues.

The chain uses TRBV25-1 and TRBJ1-2; no definite D call. The V gene lost 4 bases and the J gene lost 8 bases, with 17 bases spanning the gap. This CDR3 has 14 amino acids. The germline gives CDR1 MGHDK, CDR2 SYGVNS. The CDR3 loop reads CASSVTQAWGGYTF. Written as DNA, the CDR3 is TGTGCCAGCAGTGTGACCCAGGCCTGGGGAGGCTACACCTTC.

This chain joins TRBV2 and TRBJ2-2; no definite D call. Germline V lookup: CDR1 SNHLY, CDR2 FYNNEI. The CDR3 extends over 13 amino acids. Trimming removed 8 bases from V and 3 bases from J, with 10 bases in between. The CDR3 loop is CASGYPYTGELFF. DNA for the CDR3: TGTGCCAGCGGGTACCCGTACACCGGGGAGCTGTTTTTT.

This chain joins TRBV4-1 and TRBJ1-1; TRBD1 agrees at 9 bases. CDR1 and CDR2 (germline): MGHRA, YSYEKL. The J segment lost 5 bases and the V segment lost 2 bases, leaving 9 bases of the junction unmatched. CDR3 length: 16 amino acids. The CDR3 nucleotides are TGCGCCAGCAGCCAACCGCGGGACAGGGCAGGAACTGAAGCTTTCTTT. Translated: CASSQPRDRAGTEAFF.

The J gene is TRBJ2-5, the V gene TRBV7-3, with a possible D match to TRBD1 (6 bases). Trimming left V 5 bases short and J 6 bases short, with 16 bases between. Per the germline V gene, CDR1 is SGHTA and CDR2 is FQGTGA. CDR3 length: 14 residues. CDR3 sequence: CASSPQGPAKTQYF. CDR3 in DNA: TGTGCCAGCAGCCCCCAGGGGCCGGCGAAGACCCAGTACTTC.

This chain joins TRBV29-1 and TRBJ2-5; 10 bases agree with TRBD1. Trimming at V came to 6 bases and at J to 1 base, leaving 5 bases not matched to a gene. This CDR3 is 14 amino acids long. The V gene's germline CDR1 is SQVTM and CDR2 ANQGSEA. The CDR3: CSVRDRGPQETQYF. CDR3 in DNA: TGCAGCGTCCGGGACAGGGGTCCCCAAGAGACCCAGTACTTC.

This chain joins TRBV2 and TRBJ1-1; no clear D. CDR3 length equals 12 residues. V was cut by 2 bases and J by 8 bases, with 9 bases left in between. The germline gives CDR1 SNHLY, CDR2 FYNNEI. Here the CDR3 DNA reads TGTGCCAGCAGTGAACCGGGCTTAGAAGCTTTCTTT. Its translation is CASSEPGLEAFF. Filled out from reference TRBV2 and TRBJ1-1, the complete variable domain reads EPEVTQTPSHQVTQMGQEVILRCVPISNHLYFYWYRQILGQKVEFLVSFYNNEISEKSEIFDDQFSVERPDGSNFTLKIRSTKLEDSAMYFCASSEPGLEAFFGQGTRLTVV.

The chain joins TRBV5-1 to TRBJ2-7; D call uncertain. The V and J ends lost 1 base and 7 bases respectively, with 18 bases between them. CDR1 SGHRS and CDR2 YFSETQ come from the germline V gene. The CDR3 is 15 residues long. In DNA form, the CDR3 reads TGCGCCAGCAGCTTGAGCGTATGGGCGCCCGAGGAGCAGTACTTC. It encodes CASSLSVWAPEEQYF.

The chain uses TRBV21-1 and TRBJ2-1. TRBV21-1 is listed as a pseudogene. There are 17 residues in the CDR3. The CDR3 coding sequence is TGTGCCAGCAGGGTATGGGTGCTACACCATTCCGACAATGAGCAGTTCTTC. Its translation is CASRVWVLHHSDNEQFF.

This chain uses TRBV30 with TRBJ2-5; 10 bases match TRBD2. Unmatched junction bases numbered 8, after V lost 2 bases and J lost 5 bases. The germline V gene encodes CDR1 GTSNPN and CDR2 SVGIG (reference sequence). The CDR3 runs 15 residues. The CDR3 loop reads CAWSRSSGRLETQYF. CDR3 DNA: TGTGCCTGGAGTAGGAGTAGCGGGAGGTTGGAGACCCAGTACTTC. Together with reference TRBV30 and TRBJ2-5, the CDR3 gives the full variable domain: SQTIHQWPATLVQPVGSPLSLECTVEGTSNPNLYWYRQAAGRGLQLLFYSVGIGQISSEVPQNLSASRPQDRQFILSSKKLLLSDSGFYLCAWSRSSGRLETQYFGPGTRLLVL.

The chain links TRBV6-1 to TRBJ2-5, with TRBD1 as a possible D gene (6 bases). The assigned J gene may be wrong: the sequence end matches TRBJ2-7 better. There are 14 residues in the CDR3. CDR1 is MNHNS, CDR2 SASEGT, per germline. Here the CDR3 DNA reads TGTGCCAGCAGTCCGAGGGACACGATCTACGAGCAGTACTTC. Translation: CASSPRDTIYEQYF.

The J gene is TRBJ2-3, the V gene TRBV4-1, with TRBD2 matching 7 bases. This CDR3 region has 17 residues. Per the germline V gene, CDR1 is MGHRA and CDR2 is YSYEKL. Germline trimming cut 1 base from V and 2 bases from J; bases unmatched to any gene: 9. The CDR3 nucleotides are TGCGCCAGCAGCCAAGTCGGGGGGTCCATAATCACAGATACGCAGTATTTT. Residues: CASSQVGGSIITDTQYF.

This rearrangement joins TRBV9 to TRBJ2-5, with no clear D. Trimming took off 6 bases at V and 2 bases at J, with 14 bases between the two ends. This CDR3 has 14 residues. From germline, CDR1 is SGDLS and CDR2 YYNGEE. The CDR3 region is CASTASSYQETQYF. DNA for the CDR3: TGTGCCAGCACCGCGAGTAGCTATCAAGAGACCCAGTACTTC.

This clone has more than one count but fewer than ten. This specimen includes other DNA sequences encoding the same CDR3. The chain employs TRBV5-1 and TRBJ2-4, with 9 bases fitting TRBD1. Losses at the gene ends were 2 bases for V and 0 bases for J; bases not matched to a gene: 3. CDR1 and CDR2 (germline): SGHRS, YFSETQ. This CDR3 contains 16 residues. For the CDR3, the DNA is TGCGCCAGCAGCTTACAGGGGGCTTTAGCCAAAAACATTCAGTACTTC. Translated, it gives CASSLQGALAKNIQYF.

As DNA, the CDR3 is TGTGCCAGCTCACCACGCGCTAGCGGGGGGGCCGGGCAGTACTTC. It yields the protein CASSPRASGGAGQYF. V gene TRBV18 combines with J gene TRBJ2-7; 12 bases match TRBD2. V lost 1 base to trimming and J lost 9 bases; unmatched junction nucleotides: 7. The CDR3 is 15 amino acids. The germline V gene encodes CDR1 KGHSH and CDR2 LQKENI.

The rearrangement links TRBV27 to TRBJ1-1; TRBD1 agrees at 8 bases. This CDR3 region has 14 residues. The V gene's germline CDR1 is MNHEY and CDR2 SMNVEV (reference sequence). V lost 7 bases and J lost 1; bases outside the gene matches: 5. The CDR3 DNA follows: TGTGCCAGCAATAGACAGGGGCCGAACACTGAAGCTTTCTTT. Translating it yields CASNRQGPNTEAFF.